This TCR beta chain was sequenced for a study of PD-1 blockade in classical Hodgkin lymphoma. This clone was detected only a few times. What it recognizes is unknown. CDR3 length: 13 amino acids. Germline V lookup: CDR1 LNHDA, CDR2 SQIVND (reference sequence). The V end was cut by 5 bases, the J end by 3 bases, with 8 bases between. Generated by immunoSEQ multiplex PCR, the TCRdb table keeps only in-frame clones and is missing some. The sample carries about 90,000 clones, 90% recorded once. Study-wide points: Diversity similar to that of newly diagnosed patients was seen at baseline in complete responders. Diminished baseline TCR diversity has been reported in newly diagnosed patients relative to healthy donors. Patients with an early start, nivolumab under 1 year after ASCT, were excluded. Compared with baseline, CD4+ but not CD8+ TCR diversity had risen significantly by C4D1.

As to time point: cycle 4 day 1 (C4D1), after six to seven weeks of nivolumab. Every patient had relapsed following autologous stem cell transplantation, and cohorts differed in brentuximab vedotin exposure. The gene calls are TRBV19 and TRBJ1-5; D might be TRBD1 (5 bases). The sample here was peripheral blood mononuclear cells (PBMCs), taken before the fourth cycle of nivolumab. The clonotype comes from a human donor with classical Hodgkin lymphoma. CDR3 nucleotides: TGTGCCAGTAGTGACAGCCTCAATCAGCCCCAGCATTTT. This translates into CASSDSLNQPQHF.